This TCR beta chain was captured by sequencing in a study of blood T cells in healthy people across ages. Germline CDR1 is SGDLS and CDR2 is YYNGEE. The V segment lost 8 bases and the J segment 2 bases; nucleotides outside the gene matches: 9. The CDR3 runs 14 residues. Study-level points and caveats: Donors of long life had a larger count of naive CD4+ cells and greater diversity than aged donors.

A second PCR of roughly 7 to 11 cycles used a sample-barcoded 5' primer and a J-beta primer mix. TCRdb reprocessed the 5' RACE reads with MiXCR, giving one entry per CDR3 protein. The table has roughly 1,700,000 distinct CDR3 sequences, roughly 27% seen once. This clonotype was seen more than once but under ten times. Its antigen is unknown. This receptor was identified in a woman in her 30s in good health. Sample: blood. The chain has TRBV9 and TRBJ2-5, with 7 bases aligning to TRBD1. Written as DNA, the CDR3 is TGTGCCAGTCCCGACAGGGATCTACAAGAGACCCAGTACTTC. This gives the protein CASPDRDLQETQYF.